A few counts support the clone carrying this TCR beta chain. This sample stems from a study of blood T cell repertoires in COVID-19. At the level of the study: Some COVID-19 samples were acute and others convalescent; all came from the United States, Italy and Spain.

The table came from immunoSEQ multiplex PCR; TCRdb's copy has only in-frame clones and leaves some out. The sample carries about 220,000 clones, approximately 85% recorded once. The V end was cut by 7 bases, the J end by 1 base, with 19 bases between. Per germline, CDR1 LNHDA and CDR2 SQIVND (reference sequence). CDR3 size: 16 residues. Sample: peripheral blood. This sequence was found in a woman between 65 and 79 years old with COVID-19, enrolled during active disease. The chain combines TRBV19 with TRBJ1-1; no firm D call. CDR3 in amino acids: CASKGQRVTKNTEAFF. The CDR3 bases are TGTGCCAGTAAGGGCCAGAGGGTAACTAAGAACACTGAAGCTTTCTTT.